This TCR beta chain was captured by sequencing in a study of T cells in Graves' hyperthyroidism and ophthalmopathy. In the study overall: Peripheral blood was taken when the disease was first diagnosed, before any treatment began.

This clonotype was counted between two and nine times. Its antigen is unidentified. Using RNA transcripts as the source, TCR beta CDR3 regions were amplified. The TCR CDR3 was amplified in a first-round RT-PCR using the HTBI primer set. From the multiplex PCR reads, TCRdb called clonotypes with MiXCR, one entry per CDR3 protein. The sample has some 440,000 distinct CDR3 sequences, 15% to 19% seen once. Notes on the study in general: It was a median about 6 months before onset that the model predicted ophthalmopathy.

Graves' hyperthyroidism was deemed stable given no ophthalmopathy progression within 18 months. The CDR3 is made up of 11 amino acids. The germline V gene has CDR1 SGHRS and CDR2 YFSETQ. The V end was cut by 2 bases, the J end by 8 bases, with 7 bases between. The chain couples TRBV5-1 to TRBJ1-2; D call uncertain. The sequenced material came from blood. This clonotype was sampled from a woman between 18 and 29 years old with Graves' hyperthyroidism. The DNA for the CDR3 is TGCGCCAGCAGCTTTGAAGGCGGCTACACCTTC. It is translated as CASSFEGGYTF.